This T cell receptor (beta chain) comes out of a study of CD8 T cells in Susac syndrome. General study points: It was acknowledged in the study that its TCR sequencing and HLA analysis involved a relatively small number of individuals.

Germline-derived CDR1 and CDR2 are SGHAT and FQNNGV. The V and J ends lost 0 bases and 4 bases respectively, with 12 bases between them. This CDR3 is built from 16 residues. Reverse transcription of about 0.45 to 1 ug RNA was carried out with random hexamers. Amplification of TCR beta CDR3 by immunoSEQ multiplex PCR spanned 54 Vbeta and 13 Jbeta. MiXCR, applied by TCRdb to the immunoSEQ multiplex PCR reads, yields one record per CDR3 protein. The sample lists about 130,000 distinct CDR3 sequences, more than 75% occurring once. CD8+ and CD4+ T cells from blood underwent TCR beta sequencing, which was carried out in a high-throughput format. Points on this clonotype: Its antigen is as yet unknown.

What was sequenced was CD8+ T cells from PBMCs. This receptor was identified in a human donor with multiple sclerosis. This chain joins TRBV11-2 and TRBJ1-4, with unresolved D. CDR3 coding DNA: TGTGCCAGCAGCTTAGATCGTCCGCCGGATAATGAAAAACTGTTTTTT. Protein: CASSLDRPPDNEKLFF.